The text below deals with one T cell receptor beta chain. Its antigen is as yet unknown. This specimen comes from a study of cytomegalovirus exposure and HLA in healthy donors. All donors participated as healthy donors of bone marrow. Study results and caveats: It emerged from a later analysis that several of the most significant clusters appeared to be linked to common viral pathogens.

The primer mix had 60 Vbeta and 13 Jbeta primers. Generated by immunoSEQ multiplex PCR, the TCRdb table keeps only in-frame clones and is missing some. The sample records around 80,000 clones, approximately 67% being singletons. The V gene's germline CDR1 is MDHEN and CDR2 SYDVKM. The CDR3 covers 15 residues. V dropped 6 bases and J dropped 1; count of bases not matched to a gene: 6. The specimen sequenced was PBMCs. The sequence was collected from a male donor in good health and CMV-seropositive. The V and J genes are TRBV28 and TRBJ1-5; 7 nucleotides align to TRBD1. The CDR3 nucleotides are TGTGCCAGCAGCAGGGGGGTAGGCAGCAATCAGCCCCAGCATTTT. Translated, it gives CASSRGVGSNQPQHF.